This TCR beta chain was sequenced for a study of T cells in women clearing cervical HPV infection. On the study more broadly: Case blood was drawn a median roughly 150 days after lesion detection. HLA type stays a possible confounder, typing being limited.

HPV was found by MY09/MY11 PCR and dot-blot genotyping. The CDR3 length is 15 residues. V trimming: 5 bases; J trimming: 0 bases; junction bases outside the gene matches: 4. CDR1 is LNHDA and CDR2 is SQIVND in the germline V gene (reference sequence). Libraries were prepared by immunoSEQ multiplex PCR; TCRdb keeps only in-frame clonotypes and omits some of them. The sample's table shows some 31,000 clones. Notes on this clone: Read sequence stops 3 residues before the CDR3 end, and the germline J gene provides the missing end.

This chain links TRBV19 with TRBJ2-1; 7 bases align to TRBD2. The TCR originated in a woman aged 18 to 75 with a cervical HPV16 infection that either progressed to CIN3+ or cleared (not recorded which). Sequenced: blood buffy coat. The sequenced part of the CDR3 DNA is TGTGCCAGTAGTCTCGGCGGGAGCTCCTACAATGAG. Translating it yields CASSLGGSSYNE. The full CDR3 reads CASSLGGSSYNEQFF.